The rows below give T cell receptor beta chains drawn from one sample of a study of cytomegalovirus exposure and HLA in healthy donors. Assay: immunoSEQ multiplex PCR; the TCRdb copy retains only in-frame clones and omits some. Here the sample spans around 130,000 clones, roughly 80% being singletons. Material for sequencing was PBMCs. The source of these receptors is a man aged 25-40 years in good health and CMV-seronegative. The CDR3 runs from the conserved cysteine through the conserved F or W. The order of the fields is J gene, CDR3 length, clone size, V gene, D gene, CDR3 protein, CDR3 DNA. D genes are given only for firm matches. Size is stated for part of the rows, as once, few or many counts, or as a class when the clone is expanded.

TRBJ2-1,15,-,TRBV19,TRBD2,CASSIPGTRGNEQFF,TGTGCCAGTAGTATCCCCGGGACTAGAGGCAATGAGCAGTTCTTC
TRBJ2-7,13,-,TRBV5-1,-,CASSLEGDTEQYF,TGCGCCAGCAGCTTGGAAGGAGATACCGAGCAGTACTTC
TRBJ2-7,16,-,TRBV7-3,TRBD2,CASSLRASGGPYEQYF,TGTGCCAGCAGCTTAAGGGCTAGCGGGGGCCCCTACGAGCAGTACTTC
TRBJ2-3,16,-,TRBV18,TRBD2,CASSKTSGSSVDTQYF,TGTGCCAGCTCGAAGACTAGCGGGAGTTCTGTAGATACGCAGTATTTT
TRBJ2-2,18,-,TRBV6-4,TRBD2,CASSDSYASGRDTGELFF,TGTGCCAGCAGTGACTCTTATGCTAGCGGGAGAGACACCGGGGAGCTGTTTTTT
TRBJ2-1,15,-,TRBV19,TRBD2,CASSVTGTSFHERFF,TGTGCCAGTAGTGTGACCGGGACTAGCTTTCATGAGCGGTTCTTC
TRBJ2-3,14,-,TRBV2,-,CASSVARVTDTQYF,TGTGCCAGCAGTGTAGCGAGGGTGACAGATACGCAGTATTTT
TRBJ2-3,16,-,TRBV2,-,CASSALGLQNTDTQYF,TGTGCCAGCAGTGCTTTAGGACTACAGAACACAGATACGCAGTATTTT
TRBJ2-3,13,once,TRBV18,-,CASSPVEADTQYF,TGTGCCAGCTCACCAGTGGAGGCAGATACGCAGTATTTT
TRBJ2-3,12,-,TRBV5-6,-,CASREGTDTQYF,TGTGCCAGCAGGGAGGGCACAGATACGCAGTATTTT
TRBJ2-7,14,few,TRBV6-1,TRBD2,CASSGREGPYEQYF,TGTGCCAGCAGTGGGCGGGAGGGCCCCTACGAGCAGTACTTC
TRBJ2-1,17,-,TRBV19,TRBD2,CASSIVLAGGNYNEQFF,TGTGCCAGTAGTATAGTCTTAGCGGGAGGGAACTACAATGAGCAGTTCTTC
TRBJ1-2,12,-,TRBV9,TRBD1,CASSDRGDGYTF,TGTGCCAGCAGCGACAGGGGCGATGGCTACACCTTC
TRBJ2-1,15,-,TRBV5-8,TRBD1,CASSSWTGPYNEQFF,TGTGCCAGCAGCTCATGGACAGGTCCCTACAATGAGCAGTTCTTC
TRBJ1-2,15,-,TRBV28,-,CASSFGGAFDYGYTF,TGTGCCAGCTCATTTGGGGGGGCTTTTGACTATGGCTACACCTTC
TRBJ1-1,13,-,TRBV4-1,-,CATSWGSNTEAFF,TGCGCCACCAGTTGGGGCTCGAACACTGAAGCTTTCTTT
TRBJ1-3,16,-,TRBV10-1,-,CASSESTGSSGNTIYF,TGCGCCAGCAGTGAGTCGACGGGAAGCTCTGGAAACACCATATATTTT
TRBJ2-7,16,-,TRBV6-5,-,CASSLTGTYGTYEQYF,TGTGCCAGCAGTTTAACCGGGACATACGGGACCTACGAGCAGTACTTC
TRBJ1-1,14,few,TRBV28,-,CASSLSDELSEAFF,TGTGCCAGCAGTTTGTCTGATGAACTCTCTGAAGCTTTCTTT
TRBJ2-2,14,-,TRBV5-1,TRBD1,CASSSRTGGGELFF,TGCGCCAGCAGCTCTAGGACAGGAGGCGGGGAGCTGTTTTTT
TRBJ2-1,19,few,TRBV10-1,TRBD2,CASSAPQAGGLHEHNEQFF,TGCGCCAGCAGCGCCCCTCAAGCGGGAGGGCTCCATGAACACAATGAGCAGTTCTTC
TRBJ2-7,15,few,TRBV7-2,-,CASSLGDVEAYEQYF,TGTGCCAGCAGCTTAGGCGATGTAGAGGCCTACGAGCAGTACTTC
TRBJ2-7,14,-,TRBV29-1,TRBD1,CSVDSGQGPYEQCF,TGCAGCGTTGATTCGGGACAGGGACCCTACGAGCAGTGCTTC
TRBJ1-5,13,once,TRBV5-6,TRBD1,CASSLTGGQPQHF,TGTGCCAGCAGCTTGACAGGGGGCCAGCCCCAGCATTTT
TRBJ1-2,16,-,TRBV4-3,-,CASSQVSTGGSYGYTF,TGCGCCAGCAGCCAAGTTTCAACGGGGGGCAGCTATGGCTACACCTTC
TRBJ1-4,17,-,TRBV5-6,TRBD1,CASSYPGQGVLSEKLFF,TGTGCCAGCAGCTACCCGGGACAGGGGGTACTTAGTGAAAAACTGTTTTTT
TRBJ2-5,11,-,TRBV7-9,-,CASSYGETQYF,TGTGCCAGCAGCTACGGAGAGACCCAGTACTTC
TRBJ2-1,15,-,TRBV4-2,TRBD2,CASSQQREIYNEQFF,TGTGCCAGCAGCCAACAGCGGGAGATTTACAATGAGCAGTTCTTC
TRBJ2-7,15,-,TRBV14,-,CASSQPRGSSYEQYF,TGTGCCAGCAGCCAACCTCGGGGGAGCTCCTACGAGCAGTACTTC
TRBJ2-7,18,-,TRBV4-1,TRBD1,CASLSPGQGFGRWDEQYF,TGCGCCAGCCTTAGCCCGGGACAGGGATTCGGACGGTGGGACGAGCAGTACTTC
TRBJ2-2,17,-,TRBV4-3,-,CASSQGFRGANTGELFF,TGCGCCAGCAGCCAAGGGTTTCGGGGTGCGAACACCGGGGAGCTGTTTTTT
TRBJ2-1,15,-,TRBV7-8,-,CASSLGWQSYNEQFF,TGTGCCAGCAGCTTAGGCTGGCAGTCCTACAATGAGCAGTTCTTC